The 10 T cell receptor beta chains below all came from one sample that was sequenced in a study of T-cell reconstitution after alpha-beta-depleted transplantation in children. TCRbeta library preparation incorporated unique molecular identifiers. From the PCR reads, TCRdb called clonotypes with MiXCR, one entry per CDR3 protein. Seen here are 490,000 or so distinct CDR3 sequences, approximately 12% observed once, and the top ten hold 5% to 6%. The sample consisted of PBMCs from the stem cell graft donor, taken from the stem cell graft. The receptors here all came from a human donor who donated a stem cell graft to a child with combined immunodeficiency.

The chain couples TRBV20-1 to TRBJ2-3; 7 bases align to TRBD1. Germline V gene data show CDR1 as DFQATT and CDR2 as SNEGSKA (reference sequence). The CDR3 has 14 residues. J was trimmed by 6 bases and V by 1 base; bases with no gene match: 7. CDR3 coding DNA: TGCAGTGCTAGAGGAACAGGGGAGTGGGATACGCAGTATTTT. Its protein is CSARGTGEWDTQYF.

This clonotype was seen repeatedly, ten times or more. The V and J genes are TRBV12-3 or TRBV12-4 and TRBJ2-5; 7 positions match TRBD1. This CDR3 is 15 amino acids long. V trimming: 4 bases; J trimming: 0 bases; junction bases outside the gene matches: 5. The CDR3 protein is CASSSGRGYQETQYF. The CDR3 nucleotides read TGTGCCAGCAGTTCAGGCAGGGGGTACCAAGAGACCCAGTACTTC.

Many counts were recorded for this clonotype. J is TRBJ2-2 and V is TRBV5-5; no clear D gene. Germline values: CDR1 SGHKS, CDR2 YYEKEE (reference sequence). The CDR3 totals 12 residues. Deletions cut 5 bases from V and 4 bases from J, with 6 bases between. CDR3 DNA: TGTGCCAGCAGTTGGGGCACCGGGGAGCTGTTTTTT. Translation: CASSWGTGELFF.

This clonotype was observed at least ten times. The chain uses TRBV28 and TRBJ1-2; 7 bases line up with TRBD1. V trimming: 7 bases; J trimming: 4 bases; junction bases outside the gene matches: 3. The CDR3 consists of 12 residues. The germline CDR1 and CDR2 sequences are MDHEN and SYDVKM. The CDR3 sequence is CASTRDSYGYTF. DNA of the CDR3: TGTGCCAGCACCCGGGACAGCTATGGCTACACCTTC.

This clonotype was counted between two and nine times. The chain recombines TRBV6-1 with TRBJ2-2; D remains ambiguous. The CDR3 spans 15 residues. V dropped 7 bases and J dropped 1 base, with 13 bases sitting between them. Germline CDR1 and CDR2: MNHNS and SASEGT. The chain's CDR3 is CASNQWTENTGELFF. The CDR3 DNA sequence: TGTGCCAGCAACCAGTGGACGGAGAACACCGGGGAGCTGTTTTTT.

This clonotype came up a few times. The chain joins TRBV6-1 to TRBJ2-3; 7 bases map to TRBD1. V trimming: 6 bases; J trimming: 2 bases; junction bases outside the gene matches: 11. Germline CDR1 and CDR2: MNHNS and SASEGT. CDR3 size: 16 residues. CDR3 nucleotides: TGTGCCAGCAGCTCCGGGACAGCCATACTCACAGATACGCAGTATTTT. Amino acids: CASSSGTAILTDTQYF.

This clonotype was seen many times. This sequence joins TRBV5-1 and TRBJ2-1; TRBD2 aligns across 7 bases. V dropped 5 bases and J dropped 3; count of bases not matched to a gene: 5. Germline V CDR1 and CDR2: SGHRS, YFSETQ. This CDR3 spans 14 amino acids. The CDR3 nucleotides are TGCGCCAGCAGTATGGGGGGGAACTACAATGAGCAGTTCTTC. This encodes CASSMGGNYNEQFF.

This clonotype was recorded at least ten times. The chain has TRBV12-3 or TRBV12-4 and TRBJ2-1; D gene unclear. CDR3 length: 15 residues. V lost 4 bases, J lost 3 bases, and 13 bases lay in between. The CDR3 DNA reads TGTGCCAGCAGTTCCCCGGTGGGCCTCTACAATGAGCAGTTCTTC. Protein sequence: CASSSPVGLYNEQFF.

The chain recombines TRBV6-1 with TRBJ1-1, with D tentatively TRBD1 (5 bases). CDR1 is MNHNS and CDR2 is SASEGT in the germline V gene. Trimming removed 11 bases at V and 6 bases at J, with 22 bases between. The CDR3 sequence is 14 residues long. The CDR3 region is CAVSRGTGRAEAFF. CDR3 in DNA: TGTGCCGTCAGCCGGGGGACCGGTCGGGCTGAAGCTTTCTTT.

This chain links TRBV27 with TRBJ1-4, with D perhaps TRBD1 (5 bases). The CDR3 length is 15 residues. The ends were cut back, 5 bases at V and 3 bases at J, with 13 bases in the middle. Germline assignment: CDR1 MNHEY and CDR2 SMNVEV (reference sequence). The CDR3 loop reads CASSRRGYSNEKLFF. In DNA, the CDR3 is TGTGCCAGCAGTCGGAGGGGATACTCTAATGAAAAACTGTTTTTT.